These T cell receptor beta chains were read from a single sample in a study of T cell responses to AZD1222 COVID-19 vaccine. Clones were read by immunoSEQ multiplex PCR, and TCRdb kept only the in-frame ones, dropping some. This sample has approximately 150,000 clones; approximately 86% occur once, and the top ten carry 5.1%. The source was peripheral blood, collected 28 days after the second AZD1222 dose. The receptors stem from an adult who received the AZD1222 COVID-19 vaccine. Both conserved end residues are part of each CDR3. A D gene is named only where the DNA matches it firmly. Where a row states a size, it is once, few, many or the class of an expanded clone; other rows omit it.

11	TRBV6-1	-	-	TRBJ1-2	TGTGCCAGCAGTGAAGGTGCGGGCTCCGGTTTC	CASSEGAGSGF
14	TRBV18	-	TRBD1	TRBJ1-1	TGTGCCAGCTCACCGGGACAGGGGAACACTGAAGCTTTCTTT	CASSPGQGNTEAFF
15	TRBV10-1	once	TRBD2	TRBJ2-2	TGCGCCAGCAGTGAGGGTAGCGGGAGGACCGGGGAGCTGTTTTTT	CASSEGSGRTGELFF
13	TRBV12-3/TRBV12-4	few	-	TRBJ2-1	TGTGCCAGCAGTTATCACAGTCGGGGTGAGCAGTTCTTC	CASSYHSRGEQFF
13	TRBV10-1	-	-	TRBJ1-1	TGCGCCAGCAGTCTTGATCCGAACACTGAAGCTTTCTTT	CASSLDPNTEAFF
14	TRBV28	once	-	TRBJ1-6	TGTGCCAGCATCTCCAGGGTGAGTAATTCACCCCTCCACTTT	CASISRVSNSPLHF
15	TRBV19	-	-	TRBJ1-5	TGTGCCAGTACCATGGGGAGGGGTAGCAATCAGCCCCAGCATTTT	CASTMGRGSNQPQHF
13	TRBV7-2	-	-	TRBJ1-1	TGTGCCAGCAGCATACAAAGGGACACTGAAGCTTTCTTT	CASSIQRDTEAFF
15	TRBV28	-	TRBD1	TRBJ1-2	TGTGCCAGCAGTTTACCCCTAGGACAGGGGTATGGCTACACCTTC	CASSLPLGQGYGYTF
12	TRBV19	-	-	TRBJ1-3	TGTGCCAGTACCGCTTTGAGGGACACCATATATTTT	CASTALRDTIYF
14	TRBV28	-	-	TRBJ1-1	TGTGCCAGCACCGGGGGGGGGCAAAACACTGAAGCTTTCTTT	CASTGGGQNTEAFF
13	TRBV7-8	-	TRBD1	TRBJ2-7	TGTGCCAGCAGCCCGGACAGGGGGTACGAGCAGTACTTC	CASSPDRGYEQYF
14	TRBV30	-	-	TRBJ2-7	TGTGCCTGGAGAGGGGCGGGTCATCGCTACGAGCAGTACTTC	CAWRGAGHRYEQYF
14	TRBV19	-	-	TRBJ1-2	TGTGCCAGTAGTATAATACAGTCTAACTATGGCTACACCTTC	CASSIIQSNYGYTF
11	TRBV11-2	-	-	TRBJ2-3	TGTGCCAGCAGCTTAGCAGATACGCAGTATTTT	CASSLADTQYF
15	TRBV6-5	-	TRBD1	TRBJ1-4	TGTGCCAGCAGTCACCCGGGACAGGGTAGGGAAAAACTGTTTTTT	CASSHPGQGREKLFF
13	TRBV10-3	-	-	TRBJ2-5	TGTGCCATCAGTGAGTCGGGGGTGGGGACCCAGTACTTC	CAISESGVGTQYF
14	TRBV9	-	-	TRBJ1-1	TGTGCCAGCAGCGTAGAACACTTTAACACTGAAGCTTTCTTT	CASSVEHFNTEAFF
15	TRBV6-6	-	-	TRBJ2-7	TGTGCCAGCACCGCCGGGGGCGCAGGCTGGGACGAGCAGTACTTC	CASTAGGAGWDEQYF
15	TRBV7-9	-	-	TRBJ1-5	TGTGCCAGCAGCTTAGCTGCAGGACTCAATCAGCCCCAGCATTTT	CASSLAAGLNQPQHF
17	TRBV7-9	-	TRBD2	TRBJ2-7	TGTGCCAGCAGCTTAGGACGACTAGCGGGAGGGGGGTACGAGCAGTACTTC	CASSLGRLAGGGYEQYF
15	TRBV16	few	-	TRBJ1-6	TGTGCCAGCAGCCTCGTAGGCGGGGAGAATTCACCCCTCCACTTT	CASSLVGGENSPLHF
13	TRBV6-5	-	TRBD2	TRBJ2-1	TGTGCCAGCAGTTACGGGGCGGGGGTACATCAGTTCTTC	CASSYGAGVHQFF
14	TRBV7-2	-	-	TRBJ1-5	TGTGCCAGCAGCTTAGTAGGGGACGGTCAGCCCCAGCATTTT	CASSLVGDGQPQHF
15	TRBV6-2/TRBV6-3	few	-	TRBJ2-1	TGTGCCAGCAGTTCTCTGGGGAGCTCCTACAATGAGCAGTTCTTC	CASSSLGSSYNEQFF
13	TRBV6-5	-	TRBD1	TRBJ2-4	TGTGCCAGCCGAGACAGGGACCCCGGCATTCAGTACTTC	CASRDRDPGIQYF
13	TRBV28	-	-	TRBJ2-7	TGTGCCAGCAGTTTGCACCTTCCCTACGAGCAGTACTTC	CASSLHLPYEQYF
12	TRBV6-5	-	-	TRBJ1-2	TGTGCCAGCACCCCCTCGGATTATGGCTACACCTTC	CASTPSDYGYTF
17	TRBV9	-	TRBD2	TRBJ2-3	TGTGCCAGCAGCGTAGCGAGCGGGGGCCCCCTCACAGATACGCAGTATTTT	CASSVASGGPLTDTQYF
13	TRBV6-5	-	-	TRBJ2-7	TGTGCCAGCAGTTACTCTGGAAACTACGAGCAGTACTTC	CASSYSGNYEQYF
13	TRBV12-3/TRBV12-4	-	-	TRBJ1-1	TGTGCCAGCAGTTTGGGCGGGGAGACTGAAGCTTTCTTT	CASSLGGETEAFF
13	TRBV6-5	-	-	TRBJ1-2	TGTGCCAGCAGTCCCACAGCTAACTATGGCTACACCTTC	CASSPTANYGYTF
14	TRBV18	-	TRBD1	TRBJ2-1	TGTGCCAACCTGAAATACGGGACAGGGGATGAGCAGTTCTTC	CANLKYGTGDEQFF
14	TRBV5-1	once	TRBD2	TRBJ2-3	TGCGCCAGCAGCCTAGCGGGGGGACCAGATACGCAGTATTTT	CASSLAGGPDTQYF
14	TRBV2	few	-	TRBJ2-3	TGTGCCAGCAGTGTTACAGGGAGGACAGATACGCAGTATTTT	CASSVTGRTDTQYF
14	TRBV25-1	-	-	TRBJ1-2	TGTGCCAGCAGTGCCCGAAACAGAGCCTATGGCTACACCTTC	CASSARNRAYGYTF
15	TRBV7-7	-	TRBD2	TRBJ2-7	TGTGCTAGCAGCTTAGGCTTAGCGGGATTGGACGAGCAGTACTTC	CASSLGLAGLDEQYF
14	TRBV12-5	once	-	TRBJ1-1	TGTGCTAGTGGTGCGGCAGGAGGGAACACTGAAGCTTTCTTT	CASGAAGGNTEAFF
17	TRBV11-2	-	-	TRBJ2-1	TGTGCCAGCAGCTTAAACCCTGGGGCTAGCTCCTACAATGAGCAGTTCTTC	CASSLNPGASSYNEQFF
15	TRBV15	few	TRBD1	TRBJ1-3	TGTGCCACCAGCTGGACAGGCCTCTCTGGAAACACCATATATTTT	CATSWTGLSGNTIYF
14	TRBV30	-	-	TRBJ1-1	TGTGCCTGGACCACCGGGACACAGAACACTGAAGCTTTCTTT	CAWTTGTQNTEAFF
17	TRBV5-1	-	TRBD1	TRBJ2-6	TGCGCCAGCAGCCACCGGGACAGGGGAACTGGGGCCAACGTCCTGACTTTC	CASSHRDRGTGANVLTF
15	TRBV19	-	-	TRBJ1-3	TGTGCCAGTACCATAGCGGCGGCCTCTGGAAACACCATATATTTT	CASTIAAASGNTIYF
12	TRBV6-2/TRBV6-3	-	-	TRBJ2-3	TGTGCCAGCAGTTGGGGACGAGATACGCAGTATTTT	CASSWGRDTQYF
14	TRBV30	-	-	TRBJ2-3	TGTGCCTGGAGGGCTCGTGCTAGCACAGATACGCAGTATTTT	CAWRARASTDTQYF